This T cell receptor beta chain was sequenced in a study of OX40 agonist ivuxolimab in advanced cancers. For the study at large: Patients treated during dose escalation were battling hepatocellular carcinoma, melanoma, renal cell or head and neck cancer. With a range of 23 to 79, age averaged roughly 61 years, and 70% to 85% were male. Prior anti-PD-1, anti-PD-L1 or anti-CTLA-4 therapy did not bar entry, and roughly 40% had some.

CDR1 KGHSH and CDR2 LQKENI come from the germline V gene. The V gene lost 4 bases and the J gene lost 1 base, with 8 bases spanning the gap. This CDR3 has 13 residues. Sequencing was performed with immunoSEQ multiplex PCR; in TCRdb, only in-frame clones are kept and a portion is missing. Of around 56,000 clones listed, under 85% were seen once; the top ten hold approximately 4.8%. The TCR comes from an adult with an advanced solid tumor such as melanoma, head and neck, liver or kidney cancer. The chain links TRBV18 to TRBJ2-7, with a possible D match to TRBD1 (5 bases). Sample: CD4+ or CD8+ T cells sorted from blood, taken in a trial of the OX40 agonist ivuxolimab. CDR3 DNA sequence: TGTGCCAGCTCACTCAGGGAATCCTACGAGCAGTACTTC. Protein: CASSLRESYEQYF.